This T cell receptor beta chain was found in a study of blood T cell repertoires in COVID-19. Only a few counts were recorded for this clone. Other DNA variants within this sample encode the same CDR3. The CDR3 sequence is 14 residues long. The germline V gene has CDR1 SGHRS and CDR2 YFSETQ. The germline V and J ends were trimmed by 0 bases and 1 base, with 6 bases remaining between them. Clones were sequenced by immunoSEQ multiplex PCR, and TCRdb holds only the in-frame ones, with some missing. The table includes 200,000 to 300,000 clones, roughly four fifths detected once. Material: peripheral blood. The clonotype comes from a man in his forties or fifties with acute or convalescent COVID-19. The rearrangement links TRBV5-1 to TRBJ2-3; maybe TRBD1 (6 bases). For the CDR3, the DNA is TGCGCCAGCAGCTTGGAGGGGGGCACAGATACGCAGTATTTT. Its translation is CASSLEGGTDTQYF.